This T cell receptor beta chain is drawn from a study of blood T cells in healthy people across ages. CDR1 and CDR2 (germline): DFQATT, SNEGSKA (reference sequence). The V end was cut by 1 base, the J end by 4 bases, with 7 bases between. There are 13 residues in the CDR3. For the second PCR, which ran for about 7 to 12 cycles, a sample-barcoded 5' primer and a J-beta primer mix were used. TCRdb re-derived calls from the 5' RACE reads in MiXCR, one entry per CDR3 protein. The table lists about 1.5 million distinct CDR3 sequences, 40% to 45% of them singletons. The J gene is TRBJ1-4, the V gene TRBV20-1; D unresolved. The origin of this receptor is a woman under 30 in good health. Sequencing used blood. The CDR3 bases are TGCAGTGCTAGAGGGCCTCTTAATGAAAAACTGTTTTTT. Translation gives CSARGPLNEKLFF.